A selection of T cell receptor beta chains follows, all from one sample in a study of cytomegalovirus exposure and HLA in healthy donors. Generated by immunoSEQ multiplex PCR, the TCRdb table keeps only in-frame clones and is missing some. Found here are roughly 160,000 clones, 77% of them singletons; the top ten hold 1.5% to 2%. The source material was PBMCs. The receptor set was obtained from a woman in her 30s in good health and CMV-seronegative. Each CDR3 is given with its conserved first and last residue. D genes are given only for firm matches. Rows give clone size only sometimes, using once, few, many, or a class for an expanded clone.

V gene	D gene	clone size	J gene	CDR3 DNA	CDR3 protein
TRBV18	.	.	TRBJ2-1	TGTGCCAGCTCACCCCTCGAGGGTGAGCAGTTCTTC	CASSPLEGEQFF
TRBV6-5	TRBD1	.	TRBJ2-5	TGTGCCAGCAGTTCCCCAGGGGGCGCAAAGACCCAGTACTTC	CASSSPGGAKTQYF
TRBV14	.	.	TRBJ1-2	TGTGCCAGCAGCCAAGCAGGGGTTCATGGCTACACCTTC	CASSQAGVHGYTF
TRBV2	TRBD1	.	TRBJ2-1	TGTGCCAGCAGTGAACGAGGGACAGTGTATGAGCAGTTCTTC	CASSERGTVYEQFF
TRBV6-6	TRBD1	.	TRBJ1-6	TGTGCCAGCAGTTACGGGCAGGGGGCGAATTCACCCCTCCACTTT	CASSYGQGANSPLHF
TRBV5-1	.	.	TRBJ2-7	TGCGCCAGCAGCTTGGAAGGACAGCCCCTCTACGAGCAGTACTTC	CASSLEGQPLYEQYF
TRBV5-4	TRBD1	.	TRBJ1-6	TGTGCCAGCAGCCCACACGGGACAGCAGTGAATTCACCCCTCCACTTT	CASSPHGTAVNSPLHF
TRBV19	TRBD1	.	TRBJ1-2	TGTGCCAGTAGTATAGTTGGCCCGGGACAGGGGCCCGGCTACACCTTC	CASSIVGPGQGPGYTF
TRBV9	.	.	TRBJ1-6	TGTGCCAGCAGCCAACACCTTAATTCACCCCTCCACTTT	CASSQHLNSPLHF
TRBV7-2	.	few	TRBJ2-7	TGTGCCAGCAACCTACAGGGTTTAAAATACGAGCAGTACTTC	CASNLQGLKYEQYF
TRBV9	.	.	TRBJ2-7	TGTGCCAGCAGCGTAGGACACCCGAGCTCCTACGAGCAGTACTTC	CASSVGHPSSYEQYF
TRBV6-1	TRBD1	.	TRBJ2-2	TGTGCCAGCACGGACAGGGGGAACACCGGGGAGCTGTTTTTT	CASTDRGNTGELFF
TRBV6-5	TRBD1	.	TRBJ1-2	TGTGCCAGCAGTTACCTAACGGGACAGGGCTATGGCTACACCTTC	CASSYLTGQGYGYTF
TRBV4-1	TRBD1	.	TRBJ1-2	TGCGCCAGCAGCCAAGGGGCCGGGACAGGGGGCTATGGCTACACCTTC	CASSQGAGTGGYGYTF
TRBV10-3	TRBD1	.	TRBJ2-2	TGTGCCAGCATATCCCGAGGGACAGCTAACACCGGGGAGCTGTTTTTT	CASISRGTANTGELFF
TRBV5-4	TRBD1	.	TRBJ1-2	TGTGCCAGCAGCTCTGACAGGGGACGGACCTATGGCTACACCTTC	CASSSDRGRTYGYTF
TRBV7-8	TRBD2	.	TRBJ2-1	TGTGCCAGCAGCTCTGCGGGGGGGAAGCAGTTCTTC	CASSSAGGKQFF
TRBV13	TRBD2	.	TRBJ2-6	TGTGCCAGCGATGATGGGGGGCTAGCGGGGACTGGGGCCAACGTCCTGACTTTC	CASDDGGLAGTGANVLTF
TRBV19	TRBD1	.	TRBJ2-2	TGTGCCAGTAGTCCCTCCGGGACAGGGGGCAGCACCGGGGAGCTGTTTTTT	CASSPSGTGGSTGELFF
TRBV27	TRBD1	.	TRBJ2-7	TGTGCCAGCAGCGTCGCGGGACAGGGGACCTACGAGCAGTACTTC	CASSVAGQGTYEQYF
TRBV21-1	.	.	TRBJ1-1	TGTGCCAGCAGCAAACAGTCGGGAACTGAAGCTTTCTTT	CASSKQSGTEAFF
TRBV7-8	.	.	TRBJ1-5	TGTGCCAGCAGCTTAGCCGAGGATCAGCCCCAGCATTTT	CASSLAEDQPQHF
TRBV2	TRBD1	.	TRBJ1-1	TGTGCCAGCACCCCGGGACAGGGACTTGAAGCTTTCTTT	CASTPGQGLEAFF
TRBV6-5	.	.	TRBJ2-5	TGTGCCAGCAGCTCGCCCGGGGCCCAGTACTTC	CASSSPGAQYF
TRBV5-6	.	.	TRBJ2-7	TGTGCCAGCAGCACCGGACACCTGCCTTCCTACGAGCAGTACTTC	CASSTGHLPSYEQYF
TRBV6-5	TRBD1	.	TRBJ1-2	TGTGCCAGCAGGACGGACAGGGTGTATGGCTACCCCTTC	CASRTDRVYGYPF
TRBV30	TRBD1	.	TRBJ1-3	TGTGCCTGGGCCTACAGGGGGACTGGAAACACCATATATTTT	CAWAYRGTGNTIYF
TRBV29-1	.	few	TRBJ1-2	TGCAGCGTCAGCGGGACACAGGGCTCTAGGGGCTACACCTTC	CSVSGTQGSRGYTF
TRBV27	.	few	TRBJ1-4	TGTGCCAGCAGTTTAAGGAGGTCGAATGAAAAACTGTTTTTT	CASSLRRSNEKLFF
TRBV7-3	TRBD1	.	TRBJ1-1	TGTGCCAGCAGCACCCAGGGGGCCGACACTGAAGCTTTCTTT	CASSTQGADTEAFF
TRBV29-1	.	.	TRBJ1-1	TGCAGCGTGTCGGGGGGGGCGAACACTGAAGCTTTCTTT	CSVSGGANTEAFF
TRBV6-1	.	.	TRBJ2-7	TGTGCCAGCAGTGTAGGACATTCTACATACGAGCAGTACTTC	CASSVGHSTYEQYF
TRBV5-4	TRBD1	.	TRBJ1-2	TGTGCCAGCAGCCCGAACAGGGGTACTAACTATGGCTACACCTTC	CASSPNRGTNYGYTF
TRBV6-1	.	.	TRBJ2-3	TGTGCCAGCAGTGAAGAAGAGACAGATACGCAGTATTTT	CASSEEETDTQYF
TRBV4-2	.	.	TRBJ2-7	TGTGCCAGCAGCCAGACTGGACTACGACTAACAAGCTACGAGCAGTACTTC	CASSQTGLRLTSYEQYF
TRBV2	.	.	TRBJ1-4	TGTGCCAGCAGCCCCCGGGACACCACAACTAATGAAAAACTGTTTTTT	CASSPRDTTTNEKLFF
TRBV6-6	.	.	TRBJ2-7	TGTGCCAGCAGTAATTCCCCGGAGGGAACCTACGAGCAGTACTTC	CASSNSPEGTYEQYF
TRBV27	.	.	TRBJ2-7	TGTGCCAGCAGTTTCCTCGACAGGATCTACGAGCAGTACTTC	CASSFLDRIYEQYF
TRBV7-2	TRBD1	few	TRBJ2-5	TGTGCCAGCAGCAAGGGACAGAACGGCCAAGAGACCCAGTACTTC	CASSKGQNGQETQYF
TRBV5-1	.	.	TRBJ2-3	TGCGCCAGCAGCACGAATCTCCCGGGGTCGGGCACAGATACGCAGTATTTT	CASSTNLPGSGTDTQYF
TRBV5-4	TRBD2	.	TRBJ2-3	TGTGCCAGCAGCTTTGGCGGGGGGCGCACAGATACGCAGTATTTT	CASSFGGGRTDTQYF
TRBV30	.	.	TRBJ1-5	TGTGCCTGGAGTGGGGGGGGGTCCCAGCCCCAGCATTTT	CAWSGGGSQPQHF
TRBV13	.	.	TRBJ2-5	TGTGCCAGCAGCTTAGGACTCAGCGTCGCCGGCGGGGGCCTAAGAGAGACCCAGTACTTC	CASSLGLSVAGGGLRETQYF
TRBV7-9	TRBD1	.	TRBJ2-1	TGTGCCAGCAGCTTAAGGACAGGGCCGAACCCTCGTGAGCAGTTCTTC	CASSLRTGPNPREQFF
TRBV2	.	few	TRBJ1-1	TGTGCCAGCAGCTACGGCCCGGACGGAAGGGGAACTGAAGCTTTCTTT	CASSYGPDGRGTEAFF